Relative to its sample, the clone carrying this TCR beta chain is medium-sized. V shed 5 bases, J shed 6 bases, and the junction held 13 bases outside the gene matches. Germline V gene lookup returns CDR1 DFQATT and CDR2 SNEGSKA (reference sequence). This CDR3 contains 16 residues. This sample was taken from a study of early T cells in non-severe SARS-CoV-2 infection. TCRdb re-analysed the 5' RACE reads in MiXCR, keeping a single row per CDR3 protein. In the table there are about 30,000 distinct CDR3 sequences, about 5.7% of which are singletons. The TCR was taken from an adult who was a healthcare worker with PCR-confirmed SARS-CoV-2 infection or an uninfected control (not recorded which). Material: whole blood. V and J are TRBV20-1 and TRBJ1-5, with TRBD1 identical over 10 bases. The CDR3 DNA is TGCAGTGCTGTTAGGACAGGGGGTAATTTAGGTCAGCCCCAGCATTTT. This sequence encodes CSAVRTGGNLGQPQHF.